Shown below are 28 T cell receptor beta chains from a single sample sequenced in a study of sequential checkpoint blockade in melanoma. Indicated treatment: randomized to nivolumab then ipilimumab (arm A) or the reverse (arm B). The data were produced by immunoSEQ multiplex PCR, yet TCRdb's version contains in-frame clones alone and is incomplete. The table shows about 30,000 clones, with approximately 75% occurring only once. The specimen comprised CD8+ T cells sorted from blood (inferred from file names), sampled from a patient given nivolumab and ipilimumab in sequence. The receptors shown here come from a human donor with melanoma.

V and J are TRBV10-3 and TRBJ2-5; maybe TRBD2 (5 bases). The CDR3 spans 15 residues. The germline V and J ends were trimmed by 9 bases and 0 bases, with 17 bases remaining between them. Per germline, CDR1 ENHRY and CDR2 SYGVKD. CDR3 residues: CAIAVSGEYQETQYF. CDR3 DNA: TGTGCCATAGCCGTCAGCGGAGAGTACCAAGAGACCCAGTACTTC.

The J gene is TRBJ1-2, the V gene TRBV4-2, with D perhaps matching TRBD1 (5 bases). From germline, CDR1 is LGHNA and CDR2 YNFKEQ. Trimming left V 5 bases short and J 10 bases short, with 11 bases between. The CDR3 contains 11 residues. The CDR3 nucleotides are TGTGCCAGCAGCGCCTGGGACTACTACACCTTC. Protein: CASSAWDYYTF.

The V and J genes are TRBV7-9 and TRBJ2-7, with 8 bases lining up with TRBD2. From germline, CDR1 is SEHNR and CDR2 FQNEAQ (reference sequence). This CDR3 comprises 13 residues. Trimming at V came to 5 bases and at J to 5 bases, leaving 5 bases not matched to a gene. CDR3 sequence: CASSLSGTHEQYF. CDR3 in DNA: TGTGCCAGCAGCCTTAGCGGGACCCACGAGCAGTACTTC.

This chain joins TRBV6-4 and TRBJ2-1, with 13 positions matching TRBD2. V lost 6 bases and J lost 10; bases outside the gene matches: 9. CDR1 is MRHNA, CDR2 SNTAGT, per germline. This CDR3 contains 15 residues. CDR3 nucleotide sequence: TGTGCCAGCAGAGCACTAGCGGGGGGGCCGGGGGAGCAGTTCTTC. Translating gives CASRALAGGPGEQFF.

V gene TRBV5-4 combines with J gene TRBJ2-1, with D perhaps TRBD2 (5 bases). Per germline, CDR1 SGHNT and CDR2 YYREEE (reference sequence). Trimming took 6 bases from V and 1 from J, leaving 20 bases between them. The CDR3 is made up of 17 amino acids. The CDR3 sequence: CASTGLRADYSYNEQFF. The CDR3 DNA reads as TGTGCCAGCACCGGCTTGCGGGCCGACTATTCCTACAATGAGCAGTTCTTC.

This rearrangement joins TRBV4-2 to TRBJ2-5; 9 nucleotides line up with TRBD1. This CDR3 spans 17 amino acids. V dropped 6 bases and J dropped 5; count of bases not matched to a gene: 16. Germline assignment: CDR1 LGHNA and CDR2 YNFKEQ. In DNA, the CDR3 is TGTGCCAGCAGTCTTAGGACAGGGGAGATGCTCAAGGAGACCCAGTACTTC. Translation gives CASSLRTGEMLKETQYF.

The chain uses TRBV5-5 and TRBJ2-7, with 12 bases aligning to TRBD2. Germline trimming cut 0 bases from V and 0 bases from J; bases unmatched to any gene: 4. Per germline, CDR1 SGHKS and CDR2 YYEKEE (reference sequence). This CDR3 is built from 17 residues. The CDR3 sequence: CASSLVSLAGGSYEQYF. As DNA, the CDR3 is TGTGCCAGCAGCTTGGTATCACTAGCGGGGGGCTCCTACGAGCAGTACTTC.

J is TRBJ2-7 and V is TRBV27; D perhaps matches TRBD2 (5 bases). The CDR3 length is 14 residues. V dropped 6 bases and J dropped 1 base, with 13 bases sitting between them. The V gene's germline CDR1 is MNHEY and CDR2 SMNVEV (reference sequence). CDR3 in amino acids: CASSLLRTSYEQYF. CDR3 DNA: TGTGCCAGCAGCCTCTTAAGGACTTCCTACGAGCAGTACTTC.

J is TRBJ2-7 and V is TRBV4-1, with unresolved D. V lost 0 bases and J 2 bases, leaving 5 bases between the germline ends. The CDR3 consists of 13 residues. Germline CDR1 reads MGHRA; CDR2 reads YSYEKL. The CDR3 DNA sequence: TGCGCCAGCAGCCAAGATGCGGCCTACGAGCAGTACTTC. This codes for CASSQDAAYEQYF.

CDR3 loop: CASSDRVLSNQPQHF. In DNA, the CDR3 is TGTGCCAGCAGCGACAGGGTCCTTAGCAATCAGCCCCAGCATTTT. The rearrangement links TRBV5-8 to TRBJ1-5; TRBD1 matches 7 bases. Trimming took 4 bases from V and 0 from J; bases not matched to a gene: 4. The CDR3 totals 15 residues. Germline CDR1 is SGHTS and CDR2 is YDEGEE.

This chain uses TRBV5-6 with TRBJ1-6; TRBD1 is a possible D gene (6 bases). The germline V gene encodes CDR1 SGHDT and CDR2 YYEEEE. The V end lost 4 bases, the J end lost 4 bases, and 15 bases lay between the germline ends. This CDR3 has 16 amino acids. The CDR3 DNA is TGTGCCAGCAGCCCGGACAGCGCTCCTTATAATTCACCCCTCCACTTT. It encodes CASSPDSAPYNSPLHF.

This rearrangement joins TRBV9 to TRBJ2-3; possible D gene TRBD1, 5 bases. This CDR3 is built from 15 residues. The germline CDR1 and CDR2 sequences are SGDLS and YYNGEE. Trimming cost V 0 bases and J 4 bases, with 12 bases left between them. CDR3 loop: CASSVGQIYPDTQYF. The DNA of the CDR3 is TGTGCCAGCAGCGTAGGACAGATTTACCCAGATACGCAGTATTTT.

V is TRBV27 and J is TRBJ1-2; 7 bases align to TRBD1. The length of the CDR3 is 13 residues. Germline V CDR1 and CDR2: MNHEY, SMNVEV (reference sequence). Trimming cost V 3 bases and J 2 bases; bases outside gene matches: 0. The CDR3: CASSLGQNYGYTF. The CDR3 DNA is TGTGCCAGCAGTTTGGGACAGAACTATGGCTACACCTTC.

V usage is TRBV23-1 and J usage is TRBJ2-1; 7 positions match TRBD2. TRBV23-1 is recorded as an ORF, its role being uncertain. The CDR3 runs to 16 residues. V was clipped by 7 bases and J by 1 base; unmatched bases: 10. The CDR3 loop reads CASTYTGLGSYNEQFF. The CDR3 DNA sequence: TGCGCCAGCACCTACACCGGACTAGGATCCTACAATGAGCAGTTCTTC.

The CDR3 nucleotides are TGTGCCAGCAGCTGGGGACAGGACTTCTCCTACGAGCAGTACTTC. Protein: CASSWGQDFSYEQYF. The chain carries TRBV7-9 and TRBJ2-7; 8 bases are shared with TRBD1. With V trimmed by 4 bases and J by 0 bases, 5 bases remained unmatched. Germline V gives CDR1 SEHNR, CDR2 FQNEAQ (reference sequence). The CDR3 is made up of 15 amino acids.

This clone qualifies as large. The gene calls are TRBV27 and TRBJ2-2; a possible D gene is TRBD1 (6 bases). The CDR3 runs to 13 residues. V was trimmed by 0 bases and J by 7 bases, leaving 6 bases between them. The germline V gene encodes CDR1 MNHEY and CDR2 SMNVEV (reference sequence). The DNA of the CDR3 is TGTGCCAGCAGTTTATCAGGGGGCGGGGAGCTGTTTTTT. It specifies CASSLSGGGELFF.

This chain connects TRBV5-4 to TRBJ2-1, with 8 nucleotides matching TRBD2. The CDR3 runs 16 residues. CDR1 is SGHNT and CDR2 is YYREEE in the germline V gene (reference sequence). Trimming removed 4 bases from V and 4 bases from J; junction bases left unmatched: 10. This CDR3 reads CASSGGSGGAYNEQFF. The CDR3 DNA reads as TGTGCCAGCAGCGGGGGGAGCGGGGGTGCTTACAATGAGCAGTTCTTC. Together with reference TRBV5-4 and TRBJ2-1, the CDR3 gives the full variable domain: ETGVTQSPTHLIKTRGQQVTLRCSSQSGHNTVSWYQQALGQGPQFIFQYYREEENGRGNFPPRFSGLQFPNYSSELNVNALELDDSALYLCASSGGSGGAYNEQFFGPGTRLTVL.

This chain joins TRBV19 and TRBJ2-1; the match to TRBD2 covers 8 bases. Per germline, CDR1 LNHDA and CDR2 SQIVND (reference sequence). The CDR3 sequence is 15 residues long. The J segment lost 7 bases and the V segment lost 2 bases, leaving 7 bases of the junction unmatched. CDR3 loop: CASSIPGGAGNEQFF. The CDR3, as DNA: TGTGCCAGTAGTATACCCGGGGGGGCCGGTAATGAGCAGTTCTTC.

This clone was picked up one time. The chain links TRBV7-2 to TRBJ2-3, with 9 bases that match TRBD2. The CDR3 length is 16 residues. V was pared by 5 bases and J by 2 bases, with 8 bases of the junction left unmatched. Germline lookup yields CDR1 SGHTA and CDR2 FQGNSA. The CDR3 coding sequence is TGTGCCAGCAGCGCCGTAGCGGGGGCCCTCACAGATACGCAGTATTTT. This gives the protein CASSAVAGALTDTQYF.

V gene TRBV11-2 combines with J gene TRBJ1-1; D unclear. CDR1 and CDR2 (germline): SGHAT, FQNNGV. This CDR3 is 13 amino acids long. The V and J ends lost 1 base and 2 bases respectively, with 5 bases between them. CDR3 protein: CASSLGGNTEAFF. The DNA for the CDR3 is TGTGCCAGCAGCTTAGGCGGAAACACTGAAGCTTTCTTT.

The chain combines TRBV19 with TRBJ2-1, with D possibly being TRBD2 (6 bases). CDR1 and CDR2 from the germline V gene are LNHDA and SQIVND (reference sequence). V shed 4 bases and J shed 10 bases, with 14 bases lying between them. This CDR3 is 13 amino acids long. DNA of the CDR3: TGTGCCAGTAGTACCACGGACTACCCCGAGCAGTTCTTC. Residues: CASSTTDYPEQFF.

The V gene is TRBV9, the J gene TRBJ2-3; 8 positions agree with TRBD2. This CDR3 region has 17 residues. The V gene end was trimmed by 4 bases and the J gene end by 3 bases; junction bases not matched to a gene: 13. Germline V gives CDR1 SGDLS, CDR2 YYNGEE. The chain's CDR3 is CASSPRSGGPRTDTQYF. In DNA form, the CDR3 reads TGTGCCAGCAGCCCACGATCGGGGGGGCCTAGGACAGATACGCAGTATTTT.

In this sample, this clone is medium-sized. This sequence joins TRBV30 and TRBJ1-5; 7 bases fit TRBD1. The CDR3 totals 14 residues. The V gene end was trimmed by 5 bases and the J gene end by 5 bases; junction bases not matched to a gene: 9. The germline CDR1 and CDR2 sequences are GTSNPN and SVGIG (reference sequence). CDR3: CAWGDSQQDQPQHF. In DNA, the CDR3 is TGTGCCTGGGGGGACAGTCAGCAAGATCAGCCCCAGCATTTT. The full variable domain, rest sourced from reference TRBV30 and TRBJ1-5, is SQTIHQWPATLVQPVGSPLSLECTVEGTSNPNLYWYRQAAGRGLQLLFYSVGIGQISSEVPQNLSASRPQDRQFILSSKKLLLSDSGFYLCAWGDSQQDQPQHFGDGTRLSIL.

CDR3: CASSLVTLNTEAFF. The CDR3, as DNA: TGCGCCAGCAGCCTGGTCACACTGAACACTGAAGCTTTCTTT. The chain carries TRBV5-1 and TRBJ1-1; D call uncertain. Trimming cost V 4 bases and J 0 bases, with 10 bases left between them. This CDR3 is 14 amino acids long. Germline V lookup: CDR1 SGHRS, CDR2 YFSETQ. The full variable domain, in which reference TRBV5-1 and TRBJ1-1 provide the parts outside the CDR3, is KAGVTQTPRYLIKTRGQQVTLSCSPISGHRSVSWYQQTPGQGLQFLFEYFSETQRNKGNFPGRFSGRQFSNSRSEMNVSTLELGDSALYLCASSLVTLNTEAFFGQGTRLTVV.

The chain uses TRBV29-1 and TRBJ2-1; D is possibly TRBD2 (5 bases). In germline, CDR1 is SQVTM, CDR2 ANQGSEA. This CDR3 comprises 15 residues. V was cut by 2 bases and J by 6 bases, with 17 bases left in between. CDR3 sequence reads: CSVENQRTAVNEQFF. For the CDR3, the DNA is TGCAGCGTTGAAAACCAAAGGACTGCCGTCAATGAGCAGTTCTTC.

The rearrangement uses TRBV7-8 and TRBJ1-5; weak D call: TRBD1 (5 bases). Germline values: CDR1 SGHVS, CDR2 FQNEAQ. V gave up 2 bases and J gave up 8 bases, with 13 bases separating them. The CDR3 runs to 14 residues. The CDR3 sequence is CASSLRTIIEPQHF. For the CDR3, the DNA is TGTGCCAGCAGCTTAAGGACAATCATCGAGCCCCAGCATTTT.

This clone was seen repeatedly, ten times or more. V usage is TRBV5-6 and J usage is TRBJ1-2; 7 bases match TRBD1. Per germline, CDR1 SGHDT and CDR2 YYEEEE. The CDR3 is made up of 14 amino acids. The V segment lost 3 bases and the J segment 3 bases; nucleotides outside the gene matches: 5. The CDR3 sequence is CASSSGTDYYGYTF. CDR3 bases: TGTGCCAGCAGCTCCGGGACAGACTACTATGGCTACACCTTC.

The chain has TRBV30 and TRBJ2-7; D unclear. Per the germline V gene, CDR1 is GTSNPN and CDR2 is SVGIG (reference sequence). V dropped 2 bases and J dropped 4 bases, with 12 bases sitting between them. This CDR3 is 13 amino acids long. The CDR3 DNA sequence: TGTGCCTGGAGTCTTCGCCTAGGATACGAGCAGTACTTC. It translates to CAWSLRLGYEQYF.